The source of this TCR beta chain is a study of PD-L1 blockade in urothelial cancer. Study background: Patients' atezolizumab regimen, 1,200 mg intravenously every 3 weeks, began around 2014. Analysis of blood occurred 3 weeks (second dose) and 6 weeks after treatment start.

Profiling relied on immunoSEQ multiplex PCR, and the TCRdb table lists in-frame clones only, not all of them. There are 90,000 or so clones in the sample; almost 90% occur only once, and about 1.6% lies in the top ten. The time point was: pretreatment peripheral blood. Per patient, between 1 and 8 samples were collected at pretreatment and on-treatment time points. V gave up 0 bases and J gave up 0 bases, with 4 bases separating them. This CDR3 has 14 residues. Germline lookup yields CDR1 SGDLS and CDR2 YYNGEE. General study results and limits: Tumor-associated clones in blood expanded more at 3 weeks in durable-benefit patients.

The sample holds one count of this clone. Its antigen is unidentified. The TCR comes from a man in his 60s with urothelial cancer. The chain uses TRBV9 and TRBJ1-5; no clear D. The specimen was PBMCs, collected around atezolizumab (anti-PD-L1) treatment. CDR3: CASSVGDSNQPQHF. CDR3 bases: TGTGCCAGCAGCGTAGGAGATAGCAATCAGCCCCAGCATTTT.